This T cell receptor (beta chain) was obtained from a study of shared clonotypes between healthy human individuals. When replicate PCRs were run on sorted subsets, they used 200 to 250 ng DNA, 28,000 or so T cell genomes. As processed by the authors: Because ImmunoSEQ provided only junction sequences with no quality scores, the filtering differed. Method: immunoSEQ multiplex PCR; TCRdb's copy keeps in-frame clones and lacks some. V and J calls and clone size are copied from that table; D and trimming were computed from the DNA. This sample has about 1.9 million clones, with roughly 93% found just once. Study findings and constraints: The generation probabilities recorded for non-shared clonotypes fell below those of clonotypes shared by all four donors.

This clone was observed once. Antigen unknown. CD8 cells classed as naive were CD45RO-negative and positively selected for CCR7, excluding terminally differentiated effector memory CD45RA+ cells. Those who donated, Caucasian adults without exception, all lived in Nashville, Tennessee. Sequencing input: naive CD8+ T cells from PBMCs. The source of this sequence is a man in his late teens or twenties in good health. Some clones in this sample may be carry-over from other donors' samples.

CDR3 nucleotides: TGTGCCAGCAGCCCCATACACGGTAGCAATCAGCCCCAGCATTTT. This translates into CASSPIHGSNQPQHF. The rearrangement joins TRBV7-8 to TRBJ1-5; D is undetermined. The CDR3 is made up of 15 amino acids. CDR1 and CDR2 (germline): SGHVS, FQNEAQ. The V end was cut by 5 bases, the J end by 0 bases, with 11 bases between.